This T cell receptor beta chain was captured by sequencing in a study of beta chain features in type 1 diabetes. Trimming took 4 bases from V and 5 from J, leaving 13 bases between them. From germline, CDR1 is SGHRS and CDR2 YFSETQ. This CDR3 comprises 13 residues. Investigators reverse transcribed all isolated RNA, so they sequenced expressed TCRB transcripts. Generated by immunoSEQ multiplex PCR, the TCRdb table keeps only in-frame clones and is missing some. The sample gives 680,000 or so clones, around 15% of which show up once; more than 0.08% is in the top ten. The TCR sequence derives from a man aged 18 to 30 in good health. The chain carries TRBV5-1 and TRBJ2-7; possible D gene TRBD1, 6 bases. The sequenced sample was naive CD4+ T cells from blood. The CDR3 bases are TGCGCCAGCAGCACAGGGACGGTACACGAGCAGTACTTC. This sequence encodes CASSTGTVHEQYF.